These 24 T cell receptor beta chains were sequenced from one sample in a study of blood T cell repertoires in COVID-19 (dated by TCRdb to 2019 to 2021). Libraries were constructed by the immunoSEQ multiplex PCR assay. TCRdb stores this immuneACCESS table with in-frame sequences only. Part of the clones is absent; in the studies checked, under half of the shortfall reflects unresolved V genes, and no reason is known for the rest. The sample has roughly 34,000 clones on record, roughly 73% of them singletons. Approximately 15% of the sample belongs to the ten largest clones. Sequenced: peripheral blood. These receptors were taken from a man older than 75 with active or convalescent COVID-19.

The table lists this clone with a few counts. The gene calls are TRBV7-6 and TRBJ2-1; D is unclear. The germline gives CDR1 SGHVS, CDR2 FNYEAQ. Between the trimmed V and J ends, which lost 1 base and 9 bases, there was a span of 7 bases. The CDR3 is 12 amino acids. In nucleotides, the CDR3 is TGTGCCAGCAGCTTAGGTCCGAGTGAGCAGTTCTTC. Protein product: CASSLGPSEQFF.

The chain uses TRBV6-2 or TRBV6-3 and TRBJ1-2; D is unclear. CDR3 length equals 14 residues. Trimming cost V 6 bases and J 2 bases, with 13 bases left between them. Germline assignment: CDR1 MNHEY and CDR2 SVGEGT. The CDR3 DNA reads TGTGCCAGCAGCCTGAGAGAACTCAACTATGGCTACACCTTC. Protein sequence: CASSLRELNYGYTF.

CDR3 coding DNA: TGTGCCACCAGCAGGCAAAGAACCCGCGGGGTTAATGAGCAGTTCTTC. This gives the protein CATSRQRTRGVNEQFF. V and J are TRBV15 and TRBJ2-1; D possibly corresponds to TRBD2 (6 bases). The CDR3 contains 16 residues. Trimming removed 3 bases at V and 7 bases at J, with 19 bases between. Germline-derived CDR1 and CDR2 are LNHNV and YYDKDF (reference sequence).

In the case of this clone: The sample has other DNA sequences that encode this CDR3 too. The V and J genes are TRBV5-1 and TRBJ1-2; D is unresolved. CDR1 is SGHRS and CDR2 is YFSETQ in the germline V gene. The CDR3 spans 14 residues. Between the trimmed V and J ends, which lost 1 base and 2 bases, there was a span of 9 bases. The CDR3, as DNA: TGCGCCAGCAGCTTGATCACGGGAAACTATGGCTACACCTTC. This gives the protein CASSLITGNYGYTF.

The DNA of the CDR3 is TGTGCCTGGAGTACTGGGACAGTCAATCAGCCCCAGCATTTT. Protein sequence: CAWSTGTVNQPQHF. The gene calls are TRBV30 and TRBJ1-5; TRBD1 agrees at 7 bases. Germline loops: CDR1 GTSNPN, CDR2 SVGIG (reference sequence). V lost 2 bases and J lost 3; bases outside the gene matches: 4. The CDR3 has 14 residues.

V and J are TRBV7-9 and TRBJ1-1; 7 bases map to TRBD1. Per germline, CDR1 SEHNR and CDR2 FQNEAQ (reference sequence). The trim removed 8 bases at V and 0 bases at J, leaving 9 bases unmatched. The CDR3 consists of 15 residues. CDR3 sequence: CASQGGRSVNTEAFF. Here the CDR3 DNA reads TGTGCCAGCCAAGGGGGCAGAAGTGTGAACACTGAAGCTTTCTTT.

The chain carries TRBV29-1 and TRBJ2-5; tentatively, D is TRBD1 (5 bases). CDR1 and CDR2 (germline): SQVTM, ANQGSEA. The V end was cut by 6 bases, the J end by 4 bases, with 21 bases between. This CDR3 is built from 15 residues. The CDR3 DNA follows: TGCAGCGTCGCTCCGCCCGGCAGGGTAGGAGAGACCCAGTACTTC. This gives the protein CSVAPPGRVGETQYF.

This clone was seen a few times. The V gene is TRBV5-1, the J gene TRBJ2-5, with 9 bases that match TRBD1. V lost 3 bases and J lost 4; bases outside the gene matches: 4. The CDR3 totals 14 residues. Germline V gene sequence: CDR1 SGHRS, CDR2 YFSETQ. The CDR3 sequence: CASSSGTGRETQYF. Here the CDR3 DNA reads TGCGCCAGCAGCTCCGGGACAGGGCGAGAGACCCAGTACTTC.

This chain joins TRBV12-5 and TRBJ2-5, with TRBD1 matching 9 bases. The CDR3 is made up of 18 amino acids. The V gene's germline CDR1 is LGHNT and CDR2 FRNRAP. The V segment lost 2 bases and the J segment 5 bases; nucleotides outside the gene matches: 15. Here the CDR3 reads CASGLRTGALLPQETQYF. In DNA, the CDR3 is TGTGCTAGTGGTTTGAGGACAGGGGCCCTTCTCCCACAGGAGACCCAGTACTTC.

The chain combines TRBV7-9 with TRBJ2-6; D not certain. CDR3 length: 14 amino acids. CDR1 and CDR2 from the germline V gene are SEHNR and FQNEAQ (reference sequence). The V end lost 2 bases, the J end lost 4 bases, and 6 bases lay between the germline ends. DNA of the CDR3: TGTGCCAGCAGCTTACCACTAGGGGCCAACGTCCTGACTTTC. This translates into CASSLPLGANVLTF.

V is TRBV29-1 and J is TRBJ1-1, with no clear D. CDR3 size: 13 residues. Trimming cost V 4 bases and J 1 base, with 10 bases left between them. The germline V gene encodes CDR1 SQVTM and CDR2 ANQGSEA. The CDR3 DNA reads as TGCAGCGTTGCTTTTGGGCAGAACACTGAAGCTTTCTTT. It translates to CSVAFGQNTEAFF.

The chain has TRBV18 and TRBJ2-1; TRBD1 might be the D (6 bases). The CDR3 runs to 15 residues. V lost 6 bases and J lost 6, with 18 bases in between. Germline V gene sequence: CDR1 KGHSH, CDR2 LQKENI. The CDR3 DNA reads TGTGCCAGCTCCCAAGGGACATTGGAATTCAATGAGCAGTTCTTC. Translated, it gives CASSQGTLEFNEQFF.

This rearrangement joins TRBV9 to TRBJ2-2, with 13 bases matching TRBD2. Germline lookup yields CDR1 SGDLS and CDR2 YYNGEE. This CDR3 contains 16 residues. V shed 4 bases, J shed 6 bases, and the junction held 6 bases outside the gene matches. The CDR3 protein is CASSKTSGRSAGELFF. Here the CDR3 DNA reads TGTGCCAGCAGCAAGACTAGCGGGAGGTCTGCCGGGGAGCTGTTTTTT.

V gene TRBV28 combines with J gene TRBJ2-1; TRBD2 matches at 8 bases. Germline V lookup: CDR1 MDHEN, CDR2 SYDVKM. CDR3 length: 14 residues. J was trimmed by 7 bases and V by 5 bases; bases with no gene match: 7. CDR3 loop: CASSPLLAGNEQFF. CDR3 nucleotides: TGTGCCAGCAGTCCCCTTTTAGCGGGAAATGAGCAGTTCTTC.

The J gene is TRBJ1-1, the V gene TRBV6-6; 9 positions match TRBD1. V dropped 5 bases and J dropped 0; count of bases not matched to a gene: 16. This CDR3 comprises 19 residues. Germline CDR1 reads MNHNY; CDR2 reads SVGAGI (reference sequence). CDR3 sequence (DNA): TGTGCCAGCAGTCCCCCGCCGGGACAGGGCGCGGGGGTGAACACTGAAGCTTTCTTT. Protein sequence: CASSPPPGQGAGVNTEAFF.

The chain links TRBV28 to TRBJ2-7; D not certain. This CDR3 spans 13 amino acids. The germline V and J ends were trimmed by 2 bases and 2 bases, with 7 bases remaining between them. CDR1 MDHEN and CDR2 SYDVKM come from the germline V gene. The CDR3 is CASSLAQTYEQYF. The CDR3 region has the DNA TGTGCCAGCAGTTTAGCACAGACCTACGAGCAGTACTTC.

This chain connects TRBV5-6 to TRBJ2-7; 8 positions match TRBD2. The CDR3 has 15 residues. V lost 0 bases to trimming and J lost 7 bases; unmatched junction nucleotides: 9. The germline V gene has CDR1 SGHDT and CDR2 YYEEEE. The CDR3, as DNA: TGTGCCAGCAGCTTGGACGGGAGGGCCCGGAGGGAGCAGTACTTC. Protein sequence: CASSLDGRARREQYF. Filled out from reference TRBV5-6 and TRBJ2-7, the complete variable domain reads DAGVTQSPTHLIKTRGQQVTLRCSPKSGHDTVSWYQQALGQGPQFIFQYYEEEERQRGNFPDRFSGHQFPNYSSELNVNALLLGDSALYLCASSLDGRARREQYFGPGTRLTVT.

The V and J genes are TRBV30 and TRBJ2-5; 14 nucleotides line up with TRBD2. Germline CDR1 is GTSNPN and CDR2 is SVGIG (reference sequence). Trimming took 4 bases from V and 4 from J; bases not matched to a gene: 5. There are 15 residues in the CDR3. The CDR3 region is CAWTYGTSGRETQYF. In DNA, the CDR3 is TGTGCCTGGACCTACGGGACTAGCGGGAGAGAGACCCAGTACTTC.

J is TRBJ2-3 and V is TRBV5-5; D might be TRBD2 (6 bases). V lost 0 bases and J 1 base, leaving 12 bases between the germline ends. CDR1 SGHKS and CDR2 YYEKEE come from the germline V gene (reference sequence). The CDR3 totals 16 residues. Here the CDR3 reads CASSLDPTSRTDTQYF. In DNA form, the CDR3 reads TGTGCCAGCAGCTTGGATCCGACTAGTCGCACAGATACGCAGTATTTT.

This clone showed up just a few times. The chain is built from TRBV6-7 and TRBJ2-1; 9 nucleotides line up with TRBD2. TRBV6-7 is classed as an ORF, of uncertain function. Trimming at V came to 2 bases and at J to 7 bases, leaving 6 bases not matched to a gene. This CDR3 spans 15 amino acids. The CDR3 nucleotides are TGTGCCAGCAGTTACCCGGCTAGCGGGACAAATGAGCAGTTCTTC. It translates to CASSYPASGTNEQFF.

This clone appeared a few times. The chain uses TRBV12-3 or TRBV12-4 and TRBJ2-1; 10 positions agree with TRBD2. V was clipped by 6 bases and J by 8 bases; unmatched bases: 4. The CDR3 totals 13 residues. DNA of the CDR3: TGTGCCAGCAGAACTAGCGGGGTCGATGAGCAGTTCTTC. It codes for CASRTSGVDEQFF.

The V gene is TRBV6-5, the J gene TRBJ2-1, with D possibly TRBD1 on 6 matching bases. CDR1 and CDR2 from the germline V gene are MNHEY and SVGAGI. CDR3 length: 13 amino acids. Between the trimmed V and J ends, which lost 5 bases and 10 bases, there was a span of 15 bases. The CDR3, as DNA: TGTGCCAGCAGTCCCGATACAGGGCGCGAGCAGTTCTTC. Amino acids: CASSPDTGREQFF.

For the CDR3, the DNA is TGTGCCAGCAGCCCTGTGGGCAGGGAGGGTAATGGCTACACCTTC. It encodes CASSPVGREGNGYTF. This rearrangement joins TRBV5-4 to TRBJ1-2; tentative D call: TRBD1 (5 bases). V was shortened by 4 bases and J by 6 bases, with 19 bases between the two germline ends. Germline assignment: CDR1 SGHNT and CDR2 YYREEE (reference sequence). The length of the CDR3 is 15 residues. Looking up the rest from reference TRBV5-4 and TRBJ1-2 gives the full variable domain: ETGVTQSPTHLIKTRGQQVTLRCSSQSGHNTVSWYQQALGQGPQFIFQYYREEENGRGNFPPRFSGLQFPNYSSELNVNALELDDSALYLCASSPVGREGNGYTFGSGTRLTVV.

The rearrangement uses TRBV24-1 and TRBJ2-5; 7 bases fit TRBD2. Germline lookup yields CDR1 KGHDR and CDR2 SFDVKD. The CDR3 length is 15 residues. The junction had 5 bases not matched to a gene; V was cut back by 5 bases and J by 0 bases. The CDR3 DNA reads TGTGCCACCAGTGCTAGCGGTAGAAACCAAGAGACCCAGTACTTC. This gives the protein CATSASGRNQETQYF.